The clone carrying this TCR beta chain was seen a handful of times. Its target is not known. A much more abundant neighbour one base away suggests this may be a read error. Original methodology: The distant-metastasis classifier for papillary thyroid cancer was built from CDR3 differences across clinicopathological groups. TCRdb reprocessed the PCR reads via MiXCR. TCRdb, rather than the study authors, made the V and J calls. The sample lists around 64,000 clones; 4% to 4.5% were seen once. The CDR3 loop spans 12 amino acids. The V gene lost 6 bases and the J gene lost 7 bases, with 12 bases spanning the gap. Every patient was untreated before thyroid surgery. These data are taken from a study of metastatic and nonmetastatic thyroid tumors. Background on the study: Repertoires from malignant and benign thyroid patients were compared across blood and tumor or nodule tissue.

Whole-study results and caveats: According to reports, the diversity of TCR beta was significantly higher in malignant thyroid tumors than in benign nodules, and this held in both blood and tumor samples.

This chain joins TRBV12-3 or TRBV12-4 and TRBJ1-2; D is uncertain. This TCR was recovered from a female donor with papillary thyroid cancer or a benign thyroid nodule (not recorded which). Some clones in this sample may be carry-over from other donors' samples. Input material: blood. CDR3 loop: CASRDNPCGYTF. Written as DNA, the CDR3 is TGTGCCAGCAGAGACAATCCCTGTGGCTACACCTTC.